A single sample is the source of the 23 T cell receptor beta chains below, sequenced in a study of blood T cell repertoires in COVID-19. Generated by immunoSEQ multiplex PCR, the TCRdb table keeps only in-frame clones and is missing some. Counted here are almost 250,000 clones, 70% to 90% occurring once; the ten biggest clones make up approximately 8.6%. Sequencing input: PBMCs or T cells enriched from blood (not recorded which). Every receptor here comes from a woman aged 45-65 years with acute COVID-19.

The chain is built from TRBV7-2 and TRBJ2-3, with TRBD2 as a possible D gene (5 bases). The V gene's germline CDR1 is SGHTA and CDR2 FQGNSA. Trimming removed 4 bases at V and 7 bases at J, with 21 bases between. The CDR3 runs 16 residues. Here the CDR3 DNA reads TGTGCCAGCAGCTGGACCGTAGCGATCCAGAAATATACGCAGTATTTT. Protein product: CASSWTVAIQKYTQYF.

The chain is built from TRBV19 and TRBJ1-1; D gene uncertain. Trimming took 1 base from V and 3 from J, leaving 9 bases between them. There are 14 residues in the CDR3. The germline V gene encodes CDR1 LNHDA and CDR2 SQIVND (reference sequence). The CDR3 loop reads CASSIGKEYTEAFF. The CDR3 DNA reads TGTGCCAGTAGTATAGGAAAAGAGTACACTGAAGCTTTCTTT.

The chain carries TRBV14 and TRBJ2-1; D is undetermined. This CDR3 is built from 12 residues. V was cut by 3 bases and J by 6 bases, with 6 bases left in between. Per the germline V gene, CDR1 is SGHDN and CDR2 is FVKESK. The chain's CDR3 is CASSQGSNEQFF. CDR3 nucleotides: TGTGCCAGCAGCCAGGGCAGCAATGAGCAGTTCTTC.

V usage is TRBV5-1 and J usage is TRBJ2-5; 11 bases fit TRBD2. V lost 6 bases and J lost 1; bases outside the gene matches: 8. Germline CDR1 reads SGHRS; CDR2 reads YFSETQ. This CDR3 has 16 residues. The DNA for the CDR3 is TGCGCCAGCACCTCTAGCGGGGGGTCGGTCCAAGAGACCCAGTACTTC. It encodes CASTSSGGSVQETQYF.

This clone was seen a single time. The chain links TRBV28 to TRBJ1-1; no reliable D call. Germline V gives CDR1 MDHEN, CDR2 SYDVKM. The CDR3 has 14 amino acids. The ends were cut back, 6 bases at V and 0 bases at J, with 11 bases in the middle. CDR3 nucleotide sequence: TGTGCCAGCAGACACGGACTATTGAACACTGAAGCTTTCTTT. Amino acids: CASRHGLLNTEAFF.

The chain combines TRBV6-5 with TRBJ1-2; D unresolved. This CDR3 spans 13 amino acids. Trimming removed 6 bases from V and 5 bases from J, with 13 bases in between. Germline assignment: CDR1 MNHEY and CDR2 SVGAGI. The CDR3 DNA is TGTGCCAGCAGGAGTTCCTCCTCATATGGCTACACCTTC. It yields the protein CASRSSSSYGYTF.

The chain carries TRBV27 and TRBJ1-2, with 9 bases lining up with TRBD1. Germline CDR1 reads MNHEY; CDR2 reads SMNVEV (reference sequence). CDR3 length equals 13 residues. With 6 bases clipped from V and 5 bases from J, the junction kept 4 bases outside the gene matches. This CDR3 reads CASSLGTGYGYTF. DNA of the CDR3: TGTGCCAGCAGCTTAGGGACAGGGTATGGCTACACCTTC.

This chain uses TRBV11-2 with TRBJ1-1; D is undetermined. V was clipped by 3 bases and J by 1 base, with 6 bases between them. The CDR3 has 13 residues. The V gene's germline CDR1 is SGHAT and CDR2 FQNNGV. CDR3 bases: TGTGCCAGCAGCTTCATCGGGAACACTGAAGCTTTCTTT. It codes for CASSFIGNTEAFF.

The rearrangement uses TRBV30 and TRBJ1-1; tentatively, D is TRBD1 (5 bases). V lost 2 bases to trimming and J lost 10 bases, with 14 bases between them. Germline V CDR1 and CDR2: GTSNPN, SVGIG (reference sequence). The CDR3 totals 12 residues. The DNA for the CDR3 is TGTGCCTGGAGTTCGGGGGGGACCGTAGCTTTCTTT. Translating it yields CAWSSGGTVAFF.

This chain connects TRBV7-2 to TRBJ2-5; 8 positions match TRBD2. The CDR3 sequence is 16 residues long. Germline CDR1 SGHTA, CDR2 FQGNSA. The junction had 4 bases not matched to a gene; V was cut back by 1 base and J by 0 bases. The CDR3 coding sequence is TGTGCCAGCAGCTTAGGGTCGGGAGGGTACCAAGAGACCCAGTACTTC. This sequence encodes CASSLGSGGYQETQYF.

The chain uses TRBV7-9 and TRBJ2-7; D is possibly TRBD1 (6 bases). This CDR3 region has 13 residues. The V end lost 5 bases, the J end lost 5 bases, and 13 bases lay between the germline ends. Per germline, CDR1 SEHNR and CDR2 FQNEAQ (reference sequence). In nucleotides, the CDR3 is TGTGCCAGCAGCCTGGACAGTTTCCACGAGCAGTACTTC. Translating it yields CASSLDSFHEQYF.

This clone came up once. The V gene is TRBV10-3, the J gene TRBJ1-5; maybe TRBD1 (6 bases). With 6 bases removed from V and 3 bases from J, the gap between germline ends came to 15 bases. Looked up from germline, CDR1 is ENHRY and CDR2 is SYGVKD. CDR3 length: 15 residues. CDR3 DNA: TGTGCCATCAGCGAGACAGGTGTTGACAATCAGCCCCAGCATTTT. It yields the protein CAISETGVDNQPQHF.

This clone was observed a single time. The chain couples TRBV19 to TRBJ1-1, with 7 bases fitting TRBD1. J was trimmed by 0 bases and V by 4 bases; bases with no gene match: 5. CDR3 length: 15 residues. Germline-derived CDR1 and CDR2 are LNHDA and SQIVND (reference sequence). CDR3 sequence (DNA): TGTGCCAGTAGTAAAGGGGGCAGGTTGAACACTGAAGCTTTCTTT. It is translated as CASSKGGRLNTEAFF.

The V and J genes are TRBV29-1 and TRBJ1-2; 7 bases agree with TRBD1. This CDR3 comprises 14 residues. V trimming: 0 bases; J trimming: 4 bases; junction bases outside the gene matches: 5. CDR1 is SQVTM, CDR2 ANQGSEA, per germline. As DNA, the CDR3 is TGCAGCGTTGAAGAAGGGGGCGCCGGCTATGGCTACACCTTC. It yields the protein CSVEEGGAGYGYTF.

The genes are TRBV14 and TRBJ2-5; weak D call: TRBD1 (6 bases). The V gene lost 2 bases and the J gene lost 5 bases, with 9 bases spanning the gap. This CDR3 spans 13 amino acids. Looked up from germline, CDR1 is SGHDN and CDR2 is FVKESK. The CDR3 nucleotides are TGTGCCAGCAGCCAAAACAGGGAGGAGACCCAGTACTTC. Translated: CASSQNREETQYF.

The chain's CDR3 is CASSPPRTGFADTQYF. The DNA for the CDR3 is TGTGCCAGCTCACCACCTAGGACAGGGTTCGCAGATACGCAGTATTTT. The V gene is TRBV18, the J gene TRBJ2-3, with 8 bases matching TRBD1. The V gene end was trimmed by 0 bases and the J gene end by 4 bases; junction bases not matched to a gene: 6. CDR3 size: 16 residues. CDR1 KGHSH and CDR2 LQKENI come from the germline V gene.

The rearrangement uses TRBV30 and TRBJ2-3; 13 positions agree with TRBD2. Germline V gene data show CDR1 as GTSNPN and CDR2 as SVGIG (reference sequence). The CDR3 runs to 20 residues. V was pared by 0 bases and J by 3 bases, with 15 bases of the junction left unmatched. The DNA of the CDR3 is TGTGCCTGGAGTGTTAACCAATACTGGGGACTAGCGGGGAAAACAGATACGCAGTATTTT. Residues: CAWSVNQYWGLAGKTDTQYF.

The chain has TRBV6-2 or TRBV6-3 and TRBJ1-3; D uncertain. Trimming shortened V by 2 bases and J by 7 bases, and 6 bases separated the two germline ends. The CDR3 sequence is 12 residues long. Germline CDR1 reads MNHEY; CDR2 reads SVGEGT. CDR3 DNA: TGTGCCAGCAGTTACACCGGGAACACCATATATTTT. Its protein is CASSYTGNTIYF.

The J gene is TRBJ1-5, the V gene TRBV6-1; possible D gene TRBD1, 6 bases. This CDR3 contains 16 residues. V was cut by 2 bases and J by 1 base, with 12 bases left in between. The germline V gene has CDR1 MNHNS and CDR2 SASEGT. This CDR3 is CASSENRAVSNQPQHF. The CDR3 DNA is TGTGCCAGCAGTGAAAACAGGGCCGTGAGCAATCAGCCCCAGCATTTT.

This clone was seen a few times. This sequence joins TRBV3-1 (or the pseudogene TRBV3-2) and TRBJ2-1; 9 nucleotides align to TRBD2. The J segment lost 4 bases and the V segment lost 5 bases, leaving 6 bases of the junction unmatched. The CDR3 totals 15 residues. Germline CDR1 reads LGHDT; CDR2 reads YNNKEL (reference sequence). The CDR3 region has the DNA TGTGCCAGCAGCGTTCTAGCGGGGAGATACAATGAGCAGTTCTTC. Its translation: CASSVLAGRYNEQFF.

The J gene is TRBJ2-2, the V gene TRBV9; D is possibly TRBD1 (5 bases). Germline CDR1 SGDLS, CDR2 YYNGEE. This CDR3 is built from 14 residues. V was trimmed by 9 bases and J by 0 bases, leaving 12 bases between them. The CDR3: CATSDTPNTGELFF. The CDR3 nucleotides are TGTGCCACCTCGGACACTCCGAACACCGGGGAGCTGTTTTTT.

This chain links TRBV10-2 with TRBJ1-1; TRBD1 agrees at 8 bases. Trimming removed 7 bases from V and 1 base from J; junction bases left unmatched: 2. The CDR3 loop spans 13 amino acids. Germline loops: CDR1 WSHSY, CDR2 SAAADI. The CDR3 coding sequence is TGCGCCAGCAAAGACAGGGGGAACACTGAAGCTTTCTTT. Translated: CASKDRGNTEAFF.

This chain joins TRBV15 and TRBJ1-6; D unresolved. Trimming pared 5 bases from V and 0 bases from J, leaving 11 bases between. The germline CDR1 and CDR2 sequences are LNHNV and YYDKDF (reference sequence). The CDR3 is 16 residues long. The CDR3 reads CATSPAGSSYNSPLHF. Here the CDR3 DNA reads TGTGCCACCAGCCCCGCGGGAAGCTCCTATAATTCACCCCTCCACTTT.